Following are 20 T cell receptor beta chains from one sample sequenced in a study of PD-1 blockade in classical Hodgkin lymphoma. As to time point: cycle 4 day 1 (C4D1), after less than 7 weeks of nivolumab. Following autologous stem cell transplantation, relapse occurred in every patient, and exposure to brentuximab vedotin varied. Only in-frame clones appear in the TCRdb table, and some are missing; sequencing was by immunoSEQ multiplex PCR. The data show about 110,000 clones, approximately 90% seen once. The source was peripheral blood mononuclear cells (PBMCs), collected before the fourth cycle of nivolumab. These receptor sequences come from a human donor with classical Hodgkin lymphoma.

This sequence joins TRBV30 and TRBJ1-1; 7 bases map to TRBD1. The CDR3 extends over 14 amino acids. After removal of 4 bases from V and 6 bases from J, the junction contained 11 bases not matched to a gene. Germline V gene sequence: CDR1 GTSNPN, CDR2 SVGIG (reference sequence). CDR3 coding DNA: TGTGCCTGGATCGAGGAGGGGGCGAGGGCTGAAGCTTTCTTT. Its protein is CAWIEEGARAEAFF. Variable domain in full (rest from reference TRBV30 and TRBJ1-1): SQTIHQWPATLVQPVGSPLSLECTVEGTSNPNLYWYRQAAGRGLQLLFYSVGIGQISSEVPQNLSASRPQDRQFILSSKKLLLSDSGFYLCAWIEEGARAEAFFGQGTRLTVV.

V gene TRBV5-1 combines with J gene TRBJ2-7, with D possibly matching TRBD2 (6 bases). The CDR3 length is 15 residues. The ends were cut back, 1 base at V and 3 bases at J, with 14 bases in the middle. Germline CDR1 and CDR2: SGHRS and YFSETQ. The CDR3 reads CASSLNSGSIYEQYF. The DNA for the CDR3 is TGCGCCAGCAGCTTGAATAGCGGATCAATCTACGAGCAGTACTTC.

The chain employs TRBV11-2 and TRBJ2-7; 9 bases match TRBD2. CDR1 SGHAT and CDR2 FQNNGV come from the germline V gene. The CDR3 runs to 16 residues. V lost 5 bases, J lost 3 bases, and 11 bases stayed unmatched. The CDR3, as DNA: TGTGCCAGCAGCCCCTCCCTGACTAGCGGAAACTACGAGCAGTACTTC. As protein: CASSPSLTSGNYEQYF.

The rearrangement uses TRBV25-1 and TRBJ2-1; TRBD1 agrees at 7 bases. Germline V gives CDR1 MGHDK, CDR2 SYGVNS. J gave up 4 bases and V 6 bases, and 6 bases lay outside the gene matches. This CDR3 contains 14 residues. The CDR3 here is CASRSGGRYNEQFF. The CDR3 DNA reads TGTGCCAGCAGGTCAGGGGGTCGATACAATGAGCAGTTCTTC.

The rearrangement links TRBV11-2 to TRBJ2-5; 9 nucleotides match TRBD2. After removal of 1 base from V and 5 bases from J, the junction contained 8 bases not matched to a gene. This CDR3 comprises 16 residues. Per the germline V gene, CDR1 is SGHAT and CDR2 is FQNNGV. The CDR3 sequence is CASSLGIAGDPETQYF. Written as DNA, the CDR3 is TGTGCCAGCAGCTTAGGGATAGCGGGAGACCCGGAGACCCAGTACTTC.

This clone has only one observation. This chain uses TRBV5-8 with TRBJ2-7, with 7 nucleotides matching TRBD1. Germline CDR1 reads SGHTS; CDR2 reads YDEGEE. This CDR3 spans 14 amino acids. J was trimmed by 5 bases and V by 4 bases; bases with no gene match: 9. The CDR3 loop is CASSPDRLWDEQYF. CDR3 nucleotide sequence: TGTGCCAGCAGCCCGGACAGGCTTTGGGACGAGCAGTACTTC. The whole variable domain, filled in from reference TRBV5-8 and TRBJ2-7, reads EAGVTQSPTHLIKTRGQQATLRCSPISGHTSVYWYQQALGLGLQFLLWYDEGEERNRGNFPPRFSGRQFPNYSSELNVNALELEDSALYLCASSPDRLWDEQYFGPGTRLTVT.

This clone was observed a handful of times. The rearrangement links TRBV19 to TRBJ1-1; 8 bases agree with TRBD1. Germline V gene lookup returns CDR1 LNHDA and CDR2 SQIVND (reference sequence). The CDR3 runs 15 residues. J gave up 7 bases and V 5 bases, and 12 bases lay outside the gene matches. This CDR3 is CASSPYGQGSDEAFF. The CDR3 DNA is TGTGCCAGTAGTCCCTATGGACAGGGTTCAGATGAAGCTTTCTTT.

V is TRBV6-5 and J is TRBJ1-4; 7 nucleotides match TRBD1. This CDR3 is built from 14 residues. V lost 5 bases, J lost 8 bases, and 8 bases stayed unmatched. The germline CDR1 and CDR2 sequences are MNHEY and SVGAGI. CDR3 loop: CASSQDRVGEKLFF. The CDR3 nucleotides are TGTGCCAGCAGTCAAGACAGGGTTGGAGAAAAACTGTTTTTT.

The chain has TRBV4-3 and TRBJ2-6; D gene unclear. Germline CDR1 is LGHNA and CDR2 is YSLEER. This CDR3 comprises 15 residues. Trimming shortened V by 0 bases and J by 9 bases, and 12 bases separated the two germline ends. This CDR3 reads CASSQERRMGNVLTF. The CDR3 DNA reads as TGCGCCAGCAGCCAAGAGCGTCGAATGGGCAACGTCCTGACTTTC.

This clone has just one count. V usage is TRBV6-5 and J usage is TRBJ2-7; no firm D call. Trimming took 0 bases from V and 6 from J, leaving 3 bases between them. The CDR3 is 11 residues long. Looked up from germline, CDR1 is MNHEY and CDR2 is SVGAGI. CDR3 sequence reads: CASSYSTEQYF. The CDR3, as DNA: TGTGCCAGCAGTTACTCGACCGAGCAGTACTTC.

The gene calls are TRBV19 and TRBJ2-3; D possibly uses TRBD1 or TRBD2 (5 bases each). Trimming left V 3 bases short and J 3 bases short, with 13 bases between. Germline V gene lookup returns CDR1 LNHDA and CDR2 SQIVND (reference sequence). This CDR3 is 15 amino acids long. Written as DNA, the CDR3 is TGTGCCAGTAGTATGAGGGGTGGTTTGACAGATACGCAGTATTTT. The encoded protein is CASSMRGGLTDTQYF.

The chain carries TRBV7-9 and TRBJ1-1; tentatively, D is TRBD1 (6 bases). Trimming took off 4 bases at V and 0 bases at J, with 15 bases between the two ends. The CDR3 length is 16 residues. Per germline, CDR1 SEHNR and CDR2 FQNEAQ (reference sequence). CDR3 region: CASSSTRTAVNTEAFF. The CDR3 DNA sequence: TGTGCCAGCAGCTCGACACGGACAGCCGTGAACACTGAAGCTTTCTTT.

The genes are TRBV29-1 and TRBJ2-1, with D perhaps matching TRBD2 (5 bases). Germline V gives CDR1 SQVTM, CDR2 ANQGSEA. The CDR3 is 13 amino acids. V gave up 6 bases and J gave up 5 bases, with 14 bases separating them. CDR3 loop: CSVGRARNNEQFF. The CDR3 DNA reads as TGCAGCGTCGGGCGGGCGAGAAACAATGAGCAGTTCTTC.

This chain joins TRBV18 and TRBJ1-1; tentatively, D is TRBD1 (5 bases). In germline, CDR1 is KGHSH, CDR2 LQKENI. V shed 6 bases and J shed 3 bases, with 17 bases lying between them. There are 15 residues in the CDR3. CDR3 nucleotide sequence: TGTGCCAGCTCCCAACCCCGGACACCTTACACTGAAGCTTTCTTT. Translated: CASSQPRTPYTEAFF.

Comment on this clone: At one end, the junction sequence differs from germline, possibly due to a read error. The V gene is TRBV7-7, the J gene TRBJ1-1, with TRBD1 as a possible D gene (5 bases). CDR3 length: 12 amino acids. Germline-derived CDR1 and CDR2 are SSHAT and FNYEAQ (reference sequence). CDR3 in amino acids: CASSLGGPQAFF. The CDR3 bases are TGTGCTAGCAGCCTCGGGGGACCTCAGGCTTTCTTT.

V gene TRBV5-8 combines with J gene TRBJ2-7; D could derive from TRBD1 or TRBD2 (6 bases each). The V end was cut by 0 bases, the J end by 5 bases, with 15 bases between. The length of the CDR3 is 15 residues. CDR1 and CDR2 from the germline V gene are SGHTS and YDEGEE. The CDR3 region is CASSLVRGPVHEQYF. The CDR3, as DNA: TGTGCCAGCAGCTTGGTACGGGGGCCCGTGCACGAGCAGTACTTC.

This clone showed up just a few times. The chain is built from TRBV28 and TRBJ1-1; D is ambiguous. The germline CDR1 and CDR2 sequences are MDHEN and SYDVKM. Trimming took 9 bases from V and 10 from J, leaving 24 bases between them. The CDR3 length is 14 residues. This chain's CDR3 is CASRSPLRGLGAFF. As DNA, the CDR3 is TGTGCCAGTCGATCACCGTTAAGAGGGTTAGGAGCTTTCTTT.

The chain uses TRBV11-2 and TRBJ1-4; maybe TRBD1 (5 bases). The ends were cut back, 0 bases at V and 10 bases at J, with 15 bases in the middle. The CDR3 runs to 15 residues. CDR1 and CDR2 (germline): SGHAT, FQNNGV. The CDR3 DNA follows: TGTGCCAGCAGCTTAGACGCCAGGGACCCAAGAAAACTGTTTTTT. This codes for CASSLDARDPRKLFF. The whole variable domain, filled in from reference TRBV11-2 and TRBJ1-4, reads EAGVAQSPRYKIIEKRQSVAFWCNPISGHATLYWYQQILGQGPKLLIQFQNNGVVDDSQLPKDRFSAERLKGVDSTLKIQPAKLEDSAVYLCASSLDARDPRKLFFGSGTQLSVL.

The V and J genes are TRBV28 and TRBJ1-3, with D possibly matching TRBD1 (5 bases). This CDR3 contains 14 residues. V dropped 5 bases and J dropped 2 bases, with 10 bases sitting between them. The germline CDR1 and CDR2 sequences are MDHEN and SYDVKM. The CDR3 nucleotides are TGTGCCAGCAGTCCATCGACAGCTGGAAACACCATATATTTT. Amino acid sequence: CASSPSTAGNTIYF.

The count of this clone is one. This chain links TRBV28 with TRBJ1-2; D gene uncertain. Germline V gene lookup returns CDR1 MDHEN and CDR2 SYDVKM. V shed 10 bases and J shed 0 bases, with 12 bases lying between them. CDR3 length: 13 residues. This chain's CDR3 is CATMLGPNYGYTF. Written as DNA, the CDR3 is TGTGCCACCATGTTAGGGCCTAACTATGGCTACACCTTC.